The clone carrying this T cell receptor beta chain came up once. What it binds is not known. There are 12 residues in the CDR3. CDR1 is GTSNPN and CDR2 is SVGIG in the germline V gene (reference sequence). V lost 2 bases and J lost 9, with 14 bases in between. The sample originates from a study of graft-versus-host responses after intestinal transplantation. Study-wide background: Multivisceral, liver-intestinal, or isolated intestinal transplants were received by the recipients. Recipients across the board were started on anti-thymocyte globulin induction, then kept on tacrolimus and steroids for about 3 years. General study points: Across patients carrying graft-donor T cell macrochimerism, allografts held high graft-versus-host to host-versus-graft clonal ratios. Analysis identified GvH clones in recipient marrow, with some appearing first in ileum or blood.

The assay was immunoSEQ multiplex PCR, and TCRdb's table has in-frame clones only and misses some. The sample records some 120,000 clones, around 90% being singletons. The sample was unstimulated CD4+ T cells sorted from spleen or lymph node cells, taken before intestinal transplant. This clonotype originated in a human donor who received an intestinal transplant. The chain carries TRBV30 and TRBJ2-7; TRBD1 is a possible D gene (6 bases). In DNA, the CDR3 is TGTGCCTGGAGTCGTCAGGGGCATGGGCAGTACTTC. Amino acid sequence: CAWSRQGHGQYF. The whole variable domain, filled in from reference TRBV30 and TRBJ2-7, reads SQTIHQWPATLVQPVGSPLSLECTVEGTSNPNLYWYRQAAGRGLQLLFYSVGIGQISSEVPQNLSASRPQDRQFILSSKKLLLSDSGFYLCAWSRQGHGQYFGPGTRLTVT.